What follows are 29 T cell receptor beta chains derived from one specimen sequenced in a study of identical twins. TCRdb fed the 5' RACE reads into MiXCR, producing one record per CDR3 protein. The sample shows 640,000 or so distinct CDR3 sequences, around 6% of them seen only once. The sequenced sample consisted of naive T cells sorted from blood. The receptors originated from a man aged 18 to 30 in good health.

V gene TRBV5-1 combines with J gene TRBJ2-4; D unclear. The CDR3 has 16 amino acids. Trimming pared 0 bases from V and 0 bases from J, leaving 10 bases between. Germline lookup yields CDR1 SGHRS and CDR2 YFSETQ. CDR3 loop: CASSLETTLAKNIQYF. In DNA, the CDR3 is TGCGCCAGCAGCTTGGAAACGACCCTAGCCAAAAACATTCAGTACTTC.

There are many counts of this clonotype. This chain uses TRBV29-1 with TRBJ2-1; 13 bases map to TRBD2. The CDR3 consists of 15 residues. The germline CDR1 and CDR2 sequences are SQVTM and ANQGSEA. The V and J ends lost 2 bases and 9 bases, in that order; junction bases with no gene match: 7. The CDR3 reads CSVERSTSGRGEQFF. The DNA of the CDR3 is TGCAGCGTTGAACGGTCCACTAGCGGGAGGGGTGAGCAGTTCTTC.

This clonotype was counted ten times or more. This chain connects TRBV12-3 or TRBV12-4 to TRBJ2-1, with D perhaps TRBD1 (5 bases). The germline V and J ends were trimmed by 8 bases and 4 bases, with 18 bases remaining between them. The CDR3 has 15 amino acids. The CDR3 coding sequence is TGTGCCAGCGACACGGGTGCTGGACAATACAATGAGCAGTTCTTC. This codes for CASDTGAGQYNEQFF.

This clonotype showed up many times. The V gene is TRBV5-5, the J gene TRBJ2-2; perhaps TRBD1 as D (6 bases). CDR1 SGHKS and CDR2 YYEKEE come from the germline V gene (reference sequence). The length of the CDR3 is 15 residues. Trimming took 4 bases from V and 6 from J, leaving 16 bases between them. CDR3 bases: TGTGCCAGCAGCGAACGGTCGACAGGCCCCGGGGAGCTGTTTTTT. It specifies CASSERSTGPGELFF. The entire variable domain, with the rest obtained from reference TRBV5-5 and TRBJ2-2, is as follows: DAGVTQSPTHLIKTRGQQVTLRCSPISGHKSVSWYQQVLGQGPQFIFQYYEKEERGRGNFPDRFSARQFPNYSSELNVNALLLGDSALYLCASSERSTGPGELFFGEGSRLTVL.

The table lists this clonotype with many counts. This chain uses TRBV10-3 with TRBJ2-2, with D perhaps TRBD1 (5 bases). The germline V and J ends were trimmed by 4 bases and 1 base, with 13 bases remaining between them. CDR1 ENHRY and CDR2 SYGVKD come from the germline V gene. This CDR3 is 16 amino acids long. The CDR3 spells CAISVEAGKNTGELFF. For the CDR3, the DNA is TGTGCCATCAGTGTTGAGGCAGGGAAGAACACCGGGGAGCTGTTTTTT.

A few counts support this clonotype. The chain combines TRBV14 with TRBJ2-1; D remains unclear. The V end lost 0 bases, the J end lost 0 bases, and 12 bases lay between the germline ends. Germline values: CDR1 SGHDN, CDR2 FVKESK. There are 17 residues in the CDR3. CDR3 residues: CASSQEILAFSYNEQFF. In nucleotides, the CDR3 is TGTGCCAGCAGCCAAGAAATTTTGGCTTTCTCCTACAATGAGCAGTTCTTC.

This clonotype was seen at least ten times. The rearrangement joins TRBV29-1 to TRBJ2-2; 7 bases match TRBD2. J was trimmed by 4 bases and V by 7 bases; bases with no gene match: 9. There are 14 residues in the CDR3. Germline-derived CDR1 and CDR2 are SQVTM and ANQGSEA. As DNA, the CDR3 is TGCAGCGCTATGGGGGGGGATGGCACCGGGGAGCTGTTTTTT. It codes for CSAMGGDGTGELFF.

The table lists this clonotype with many counts. Here the CDR3 reads CASTPTFGTNEQFF. Here the CDR3 DNA reads TGTGCCAGTACCCCGACGTTTGGCACCAATGAGCAGTTCTTC. The chain recombines TRBV5-6 with TRBJ2-1; no firm D call. The CDR3 totals 14 residues. The V end was cut by 8 bases, the J end by 6 bases, with 18 bases between. Germline V gene lookup returns CDR1 SGHDT and CDR2 YYEEEE.

This clonotype was observed a few times. The CDR3 loop is CASNIWIGTGDIAKNIQYF. The CDR3 DNA is TGTGCCAGCAACATATGGATTGGGACAGGGGACATAGCCAAAAACATTCAGTACTTC. The V and J genes are TRBV12-3 or TRBV12-4 and TRBJ2-4; the match to TRBD1 covers 10 bases. V shed 7 bases and J 0 bases; nucleotides not matched to a gene: 15. The CDR3 has 19 amino acids.

The rearrangement uses TRBV29-1 and TRBJ2-7; D gene ambiguous. V was trimmed by 3 bases and J by 2 bases, leaving 5 bases between them. The CDR3 spans 11 residues. Germline CDR1 is SQVTM and CDR2 is ANQGSEA. CDR3 region: CSVDSAYEQYF. The CDR3 DNA reads TGCAGCGTTGACAGCGCCTACGAGCAGTACTTC.

The chain uses TRBV28 and TRBJ2-7, with D possibly being TRBD2 (5 bases). Deletions cut 3 bases from V and 0 bases from J, with 9 bases between. CDR3 length: 14 amino acids. Germline loops: CDR1 MDHEN, CDR2 SYDVKM. CDR3 protein: CASSFNGNSYEQYF. The DNA of the CDR3 is TGTGCCAGCAGTTTTAACGGGAACTCCTACGAGCAGTACTTC.

The chain couples TRBV5-1 to TRBJ2-5; 7 positions match TRBD1. V shed 4 bases, J shed 2 bases, and the junction held 8 bases outside the gene matches. CDR1 SGHRS and CDR2 YFSETQ come from the germline V gene. The CDR3 loop spans 15 amino acids. CDR3 protein: CASSVWTGLQETQYF. The CDR3 nucleotides are TGCGCCAGCAGCGTATGGACAGGCTTACAAGAGACCCAGTACTTC.

The V and J genes are TRBV30 and TRBJ2-1, with TRBD2 matching over 7 bases. Unmatched junction bases numbered 18, after V lost 5 bases and J lost 8 bases. In germline, CDR1 is GTSNPN, CDR2 SVGIG (reference sequence). CDR3 length: 16 residues. This chain's CDR3 is CAWDPITGRGGHEQFF. CDR3 in DNA: TGTGCCTGGGACCCCATAACGGGGAGGGGTGGGCATGAGCAGTTCTTC.

This clonotype was counted a few times. The V gene is TRBV4-3, the J gene TRBJ2-1, with D perhaps matching TRBD2 (6 bases). Trimming took 0 bases from V and 15 from J, leaving 21 bases between them. Germline V CDR1 and CDR2: LGHNA, YSLEER. The CDR3 loop spans 15 amino acids. CDR3 DNA: TGCGCCAGCAGCCAAGATGTGGGGACTCCTGGGAACATGTTCTTC. Translation gives CASSQDVGTPGNMFF.

The genes are TRBV9 and TRBJ2-4; TRBD1 aligns across 8 bases. V dropped 4 bases and J dropped 0; count of bases not matched to a gene: 9. Germline V gives CDR1 SGDLS, CDR2 YYNGEE. The CDR3 runs to 17 residues. The CDR3 DNA reads TGTGCCAGCAGCACCTGGGACAGGCCTTTAGCCAAAAACATTCAGTACTTC. Encoded protein: CASSTWDRPLAKNIQYF.

The chain links TRBV18 to TRBJ1-5; TRBD1 aligns across 9 bases. Per the germline V gene, CDR1 is KGHSH and CDR2 is LQKENI. This CDR3 is built from 15 residues. Trimming cost V 2 bases and J 5 bases; bases outside gene matches: 4. The DNA for the CDR3 is TGTGCCAGCTCACCAGAACAGGGGGCCCATCAGCCCCAGCATTTT. It codes for CASSPEQGAHQPQHF.

This clonotype was detected ten times or more. The chain combines TRBV28 with TRBJ1-2; a possible D gene is TRBD1 (5 bases). Trimming left V 2 bases short and J 4 bases short, with 17 bases between. The germline V gene has CDR1 MDHEN and CDR2 SYDVKM. The CDR3 has 16 amino acids. The CDR3 sequence: CASSLVHRRAGYGYTF. The CDR3 DNA reads as TGTGCCAGCAGTTTAGTTCATCGCAGGGCGGGCTATGGCTACACCTTC.

Concerning this clonotype: This may come from a read error, since a much larger clone is one base off. This sequence joins TRBV2 and TRBJ2-5, with TRBD1 matching 9 bases. This CDR3 has 13 residues. The V and J ends lost 6 bases and 2 bases, in that order; junction bases with no gene match: 1. Germline V gene lookup returns CDR1 SNHLY and CDR2 FYNNEI. CDR3 protein: CASRGQGQETQYF. CDR3 nucleotides: TGTGCCAGCAGGGGACAGGGACAAGAGACCCAGTACTTC.

This clonotype was counted ten times or more. The rearrangement joins TRBV20-1 to TRBJ1-1; the D gene is possibly TRBD1 (5 bases). This CDR3 contains 15 residues. The germline CDR1 and CDR2 sequences are DFQATT and SNEGSKA (reference sequence). V was clipped by 6 bases and J by 2 bases, with 19 bases between them. The CDR3 region has the DNA TGCAGTGCCACCAACAAGAGGAGGGGAAACACTGAAGCTTTCTTT. It is translated as CSATNKRRGNTEAFF.

This clonotype was seen a few times. This rearrangement joins TRBV4-1 to TRBJ1-1, with unresolved D. The germline CDR1 and CDR2 sequences are MGHRA and YSYEKL. Trimming stripped 1 base from V and 1 base from J, with 22 bases between. CDR3 length equals 19 residues. The CDR3 nucleotides are TGCGCCAGCAGCCAAGTTATATTAGGAAGTTATCTGAAGAACACTGAAGCTTTCTTT. This codes for CASSQVILGSYLKNTEAFF.

In this sample, this clonotype turned up many times. This rearrangement joins TRBV14 to TRBJ2-1; 7 nucleotides line up with TRBD2. After removal of 1 base from V and 3 bases from J, the junction contained 6 bases not matched to a gene. Germline V gene sequence: CDR1 SGHDN, CDR2 FVKESK. This CDR3 spans 16 amino acids. CDR3 amino acids: CASSQGGGRVYNEQFF. For the CDR3, the DNA is TGTGCCAGCAGCCAAGGGGGGGGGAGAGTCTACAATGAGCAGTTCTTC.

This clonotype was found many times. The chain carries TRBV5-1 and TRBJ2-2, with D perhaps TRBD1 (5 bases). Germline values: CDR1 SGHRS, CDR2 YFSETQ. The CDR3 extends over 12 amino acids. Deletions cut 1 base from V and 8 bases from J, with 6 bases between. This CDR3 is CASSLQGGELFF. The CDR3 DNA follows: TGCGCCAGCAGCTTGCAGGGTGGGGAGCTGTTTTTT.

V usage is TRBV5-1 and J usage is TRBJ2-6, with 8 nucleotides matching TRBD2. V dropped 0 bases and J dropped 1; count of bases not matched to a gene: 6. The CDR3 is made up of 18 amino acids. Germline-derived CDR1 and CDR2 are SGHRS and YFSETQ. The CDR3 coding sequence is TGCGCCAGCAGCTTGGCTTTAGCGGGGTCATCTGGGGCCAACGTCCTGACTTTC. Its translation is CASSLALAGSSGANVLTF.

This chain uses TRBV6-5 with TRBJ2-7, with TRBD1 matching over 8 bases. Germline V CDR1 and CDR2: MNHEY, SVGAGI. This CDR3 is 15 amino acids long. V lost 3 bases and J lost 4; bases outside the gene matches: 8. The CDR3 nucleotides read TGTGCCAGCAGTTATGCGCAGGGGGCAAAGTACGAGCAGTACTTC. This sequence encodes CASSYAQGAKYEQYF.

A few counts support this clonotype. This chain uses TRBV20-1 with TRBJ2-5; 9 positions agree with TRBD1. V gave up 5 bases and J gave up 4 bases; unmatched junction bases: 8. The CDR3 sequence is 14 residues long. Germline loops: CDR1 DFQATT, CDR2 SNEGSKA (reference sequence). CDR3 nucleotides: TGCAGTGCTGCCGGGACAGGGACGACAGAGACCCAGTACTTC. The encoded protein is CSAAGTGTTETQYF.

V and J are TRBV15 and TRBJ2-6; D remains unclear. Germline V gene lookup returns CDR1 LNHNV and CDR2 YYDKDF (reference sequence). CDR3 length: 16 amino acids. V was cut by 0 bases and J by 2 bases, with 8 bases left in between. CDR3 protein: CATSRDSRAGANVLTF. CDR3 sequence (DNA): TGTGCCACCAGCAGAGATAGCCGAGCTGGGGCCAACGTCCTGACTTTC.

This clonotype was detected a few times. The chain recombines TRBV5-1 with TRBJ2-3, with D unresolved. The CDR3 loop spans 11 amino acids. The V end lost 4 bases, the J end lost 5 bases, and 5 bases lay between the germline ends. Germline V gene lookup returns CDR1 SGHRS and CDR2 YFSETQ. The CDR3 bases are TGCGCCAGCAGCATTAAAGATACGCAGTATTTT. Translation gives CASSIKDTQYF.

The rearrangement links TRBV27 to TRBJ2-3, with a weak D call TRBD2 (6 bases). CDR1 and CDR2 (germline): MNHEY, SMNVEV (reference sequence). V shed 5 bases and J shed 0 bases, with 15 bases lying between them. This CDR3 is built from 16 residues. In nucleotides, the CDR3 is TGTGCCAGCAGTCCTCCCCGGAGGGGCAGCACAGATACGCAGTATTTT. Encoded protein: CASSPPRRGSTDTQYF.

The table lists this clonotype with many counts. The rearrangement links TRBV27 to TRBJ2-1; 9 bases match TRBD2. CDR3 size: 14 residues. V gave up 6 bases and J gave up 8 bases; unmatched junction bases: 8. Germline V CDR1 and CDR2: MNHEY, SMNVEV (reference sequence). CDR3 sequence: CASSLIAGEHEQFF. CDR3 nucleotide sequence: TGTGCCAGCAGCCTCATAGCGGGAGAGCATGAGCAGTTCTTC.